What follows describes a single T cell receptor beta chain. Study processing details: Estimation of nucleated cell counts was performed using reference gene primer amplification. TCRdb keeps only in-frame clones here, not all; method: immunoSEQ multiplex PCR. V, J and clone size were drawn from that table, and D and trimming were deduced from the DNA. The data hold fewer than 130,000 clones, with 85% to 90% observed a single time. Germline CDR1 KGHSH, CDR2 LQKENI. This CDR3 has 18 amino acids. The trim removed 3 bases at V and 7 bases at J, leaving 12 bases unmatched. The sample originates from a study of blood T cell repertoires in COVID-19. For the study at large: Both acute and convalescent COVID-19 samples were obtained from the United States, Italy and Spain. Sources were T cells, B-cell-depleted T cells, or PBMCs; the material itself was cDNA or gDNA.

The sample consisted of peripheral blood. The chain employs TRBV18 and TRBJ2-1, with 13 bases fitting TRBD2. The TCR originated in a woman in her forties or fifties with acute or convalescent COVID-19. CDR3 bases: TGTGCCAGCTCACCGCCTGGACTAGCGGGAGACGGGTTAAATGAGCAGTTCTTC. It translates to CASSPPGLAGDGLNEQFF.